This T cell receptor (beta chain) is from a study of blood T cell repertoires in COVID-19. As for the study in general: Collection of acute and convalescent COVID-19 samples took place in the United States, Italy and Spain. Sources were T cells, B-cell-depleted T cells, or PBMCs; the material itself was cDNA or gDNA.

Original handling: Estimates of nucleated cell counts were drawn from the amplification of reference gene primers. Profiled with immunoSEQ multiplex PCR; TCRdb holds only in-frame clones, not every one. For V, J and clone size, that table is used; D and trimming come from the DNA. The sample has tens of thousands of clones, around 84% seen once; the top ten hold roughly 6.9%. The CDR3 has 14 residues. The germline CDR1 and CDR2 sequences are SGHDN and FVKESK. Trimming took 1 base from V and 4 from J, leaving 10 bases between them. V usage is TRBV14 and J usage is TRBJ1-1; D gene uncertain. The clonotype originates from a man aged 50-59 years with active COVID-19. Sequencing was done on a sample of peripheral blood. The CDR3 loop is CASSQVPAGTEAFF. The CDR3 DNA reads as TGTGCCAGCAGCCAAGTCCCGGCGGGCACTGAAGCTTTCTTT.